The rows below give T cell receptor beta chains drawn from one sample of a study of OX40 agonist ivuxolimab in advanced cancers. The table came from immunoSEQ multiplex PCR; TCRdb's copy has only in-frame clones and leaves some out. The sample lists about 44,000 clones; approximately 83% were seen once. The sample here was CD4+ or CD8+ T cells sorted from blood, taken in a trial of the OX40 agonist ivuxolimab. The receptors come from an adult with an advanced solid tumor such as melanoma, head and neck, liver or kidney cancer. Both conserved end residues are part of each CDR3. D genes are given only for firm matches. A clone size is listed for some rows: how often the clone was seen (once, few, many), or a class if it is expanded.

clone_size j_call v_call d_call cdr3_nt cdr3_aa
NA TRBJ2-3 TRBV19 NA TGTGCCAGTACCGACAGTGGCACAGATACGCAGTATTTT CASTDSGTDTQYF
NA TRBJ2-7 TRBV29-1 NA TGCAGCGTCACCAGGGGAGGCGAGCAGTACTTC CSVTRGGEQYF
NA TRBJ1-1 TRBV9 NA TGTGCCAGCAGCGTTACGGAGGGAACTGAAGCTTTCTTT CASSVTEGTEAFF
NA TRBJ1-2 TRBV6-5 NA TGTGCCAGCAGTTCCCCAGCCTATGGCTACACCTTC CASSSPAYGYTF
NA TRBJ2-7 TRBV14 TRBD2 TGTGCCAGCAGCCAACCCGGGACTAGCGGGAGTCGAGAGCAGTACTTC CASSQPGTSGSREQYF
NA TRBJ2-5 TRBV30 TRBD1 TGTGCCTGGGACCCCGGGACAGCCCAAGAGACCCAGTACTTC CAWDPGTAQETQYF
NA TRBJ2-7 TRBV6-6 NA TGTGCCAGCAGTCAGTTGGGACCCTACGAGCAGTACTTC CASSQLGPYEQYF
NA TRBJ1-2 TRBV27 NA TGTGCCAGCAGTTCACAGATTAACTATGGCTACACCTTC CASSSQINYGYTF
NA TRBJ2-7 TRBV2 TRBD2 TGTGCCAGCCGGGGGGGCTTTTACGAGCAGTACTTC CASRGGFYEQYF
NA TRBJ2-6 TRBV18 NA TGTGCCAGCTCACCGACTAGTGCGGGCTCTGGGGCCAACGTCCTGACTTTC CASSPTSAGSGANVLTF
NA TRBJ1-1 TRBV5-4 NA TGTGCCAGCAGCGACTTTTTAAGACCGAACACTGAAGCTTTCTTT CASSDFLRPNTEAFF
NA TRBJ2-2 TRBV1 NA TGCACCAGCAGCCAAGATAGGACTAGCGGAGCGAACACCGGGGAGCTGTTTTTT CTSSQDRTSGANTGELFF
NA TRBJ1-4 TRBV7-9 NA TGTGCCAGCACCCTAGAAGGGGCTAATGAAAAACTGTTTTTT CASTLEGANEKLFF
once TRBJ1-2 TRBV15 TRBD1 TGTGCCACCAGCAGAGATTTTGGGACAGGGGCCTATGGCTACACCTTC CATSRDFGTGAYGYTF
NA TRBJ1-3 TRBV2 NA TGTGCCAGCAGGGAGGGGACTGCTGGAAACACCATATATTTT CASREGTAGNTIYF
NA TRBJ1-3 TRBV6-1 TRBD1 TGTGCCAGCAGAGAGACAGGGGCGGGTGGAAACACCATATATTTT CASRETGAGGNTIYF